This T cell receptor beta chain was captured by sequencing in a study of T cell repertoires in cytomegalovirus infection (dated by TCRdb to between 2018 and 2021). At the level of the whole study: Donor HLA type was relevant to the analysis, as public TCR beta signatures indicated carriage of CMV infection together with the matching HLA type.

Paper-wide results and their limitations: Carriers of CMV infection plus the relevant HLA type were discriminated by the cumulative frequency of public TCR beta family members in the study cohort and in an independent roughly 340-donor cohort. In the ex vivo response, HLA-C-restricted CMV-specific TCR beta clonotypes were dominant, and in two of eight donors the single most frequent clonotype came from this HLA-C-restricted group.

The germline V gene provides CDR1 SGHVS and CDR2 FQNEAQ. The CDR3 runs 13 amino acids, cysteine and phenylalanine included. Of the read, only the CDR3 DNA is kept; its 39 bases are in frame from base 1. V drops 5 bases and J drops 3 bases, leaving 10 bases in between. This clonotype was recorded many times. What this receptor recognizes is not known. No much larger clone is present one base from it, and per-base qualities are unavailable. TCRdb lists the instrument as Illumina HiSeq 1500. TCRdb cleaned the public reads at Q25 with fastp, built clones with MiXCR and kept in-frame beta chains. Rows are combined by CDR3 protein, so each entry shows the most common genes and DNA. The sample includes hundreds of thousands of distinct CDR3 sequences, with approximately 32% observed a single time. The top ten constitute 12% to 15% of the sample.

The rearranged segments are TRBV7-8 and TRBJ1-1, with no reliable assignment of the D segment. This TCR was sampled from a human donor in good health (CMV status not recorded). Some clones in this sample may be carry-over from other donors' samples. Material: PBMCs. The base sequence is TGTGCCAGCAGCACAGAACCCGACACTGAAGCTTTCTTT. This codes for CASSTEPDTEAFF. With the rest looked up from the reference TRBV7-8 and TRBJ1-1 genes rather than sequenced, the full variable domain is GAGVSQSPRYKVAKRGQDVALRCDPISGHVSLFWYQQALGQGPEFLTYFQNEAQLDKSGLPSDRFFAERPEGSVSTLKIQRTQQEDSAVYLCASSTEPDTEAFFGQGTRLTVV.